Sequencing of this TCR beta chain was carried out in a study of tumor and adjacent non-tumor tissue in lung cancer. The library came from three nested PCR rounds adapted from ARM-PCR protocols. TCRdb re-called the multiplex PCR reads with MiXCR, one entry per CDR3 protein. The sample shows fewer than 55,000 distinct CDR3 sequences, approximately 60% of them seen only once. The template was RNA from unsorted bulk tissue. More than 3 cm separated this lung sample from the edge of the tumor. Chemotherapy-naive patients with new lung cancer underwent thoracic surgery in China, August–November 2014. Germline CDR1 and CDR2: MGHRA and YSYEKL. This CDR3 region has 15 residues. General study findings and limits: Tumor repertoires had a smaller top 100 clone share than normal lung.

This clonotype showed up just a few times. What it binds is unknown. Germline is not matched at one junction end, which may reflect a read error. The chain carries TRBV4-1 and TRBJ1-5; D possibly corresponds to TRBD1 (6 bases). The sequencing sample was made of distant non-tumor lung tissue. The receptor's source is a woman in her forties with non-small cell lung cancer. The CDR3 bases are TGCGCCGGCAGCCAAGGGGGAAACAGCAATCAGCCCCAGCATTTT. Its protein product is CAGSQGGNSNQPQHF.